The clone carrying this T cell receptor beta chain was detected many times. Its antigen is still unknown. TCRdb re-called the reads with MiXCR, one entry per CDR3 protein. In the table there are about 360,000 distinct CDR3 sequences, around 18% of which are singletons. This record comes from a study of T cell repertoires in cytomegalovirus infection. Study-level information: Through public TCR beta signatures, both CMV infection and matching HLA type were indicated. Overall study findings and caveats: Totalled public TCR beta family frequency picked out people who carried CMV plus the relevant HLA. Dominating the ex vivo response were HLA-C-restricted CMV-specific TCR beta clonotypes.

Germline CDR1 and CDR2: SGHVS and FNYEAQ. Trimming left V 0 bases short and J 5 bases short, with 4 bases between. This CDR3 contains 13 residues. Sample: PBMCs. This sequence joins TRBV7-6 and TRBJ2-2; D is unclear. The receptor's source is a human donor in good health (CMV status not recorded). Some clones in this sample may be carry-over from other donors' samples. The CDR3 sequence is CASSLAVTGELFF. In DNA form, the CDR3 reads TGTGCCAGCAGCTTAGCCGTAACCGGGGAGCTGTTTTTT.